The rows below give T cell receptor beta chains drawn from one sample of a study of blood T cell repertoires in COVID-19. Measured with immunoSEQ multiplex PCR; TCRdb has only the in-frame clones, and not every one. In the table there are 130,000 to 150,000 clones, roughly 79% of which are singletons. Source material: peripheral blood. These receptors were obtained from a woman aged 55-69 years with acute or convalescent COVID-19. Both conserved end residues are part of each CDR3. Fields, in order: clone size, D gene, V gene, J gene, CDR3 protein, CDR3 DNA. The D gene is left open where the match is weak. The size entry is marked missing in some rows and otherwise reads once, few, many or a size class.

clone_size: .; d_call: TRBD1; v_call: TRBV5-6; j_call: TRBJ1-5; cdr3_aa: CASSAGQGAQPQHF; cdr3_nt: TGTGCCAGCAGCGCGGGACAGGGGGCTCAGCCCCAGCATTTT
clone_size: few; d_call: TRBD2; v_call: TRBV10-3; j_call: TRBJ2-5; cdr3_aa: CAISQGTSGSPETQYF; cdr3_nt: TGTGCCATCAGCCAGGGGACTAGCGGGAGTCCTGAGACCCAGTACTTC
clone_size: .; d_call: .; v_call: TRBV3-1/TRBV3-2; j_call: TRBJ2-7; cdr3_aa: CASSQRGEQYF; cdr3_nt: TGTGCCAGCAGCCAGAGAGGAGAGCAGTACTTC
clone_size: .; d_call: .; v_call: TRBV11-2; j_call: TRBJ2-6; cdr3_aa: CASSPPPGHVPPGANVLTF; cdr3_nt: TGTGCCAGCAGCCCCCCACCGGGACATGTGCCCCCTGGGGCCAACGTCCTGACTTTC
clone_size: .; d_call: .; v_call: TRBV10-3; j_call: TRBJ2-1; cdr3_aa: CAITQTAYNEQFF; cdr3_nt: TGTGCCATCACCCAGACAGCCTACAATGAGCAGTTCTTC
clone_size: .; d_call: TRBD2; v_call: TRBV5-1; j_call: TRBJ2-3; cdr3_aa: CASSTTSGRAAGHGQYF; cdr3_nt: TGCGCCAGCAGCACGACTAGCGGGAGGGCCGCGGGGCACGGGCAGTATTTT
clone_size: .; d_call: .; v_call: TRBV5-1; j_call: TRBJ1-1; cdr3_aa: CASSSYRVDTEAFF; cdr3_nt: TGCGCCAGCAGCTCATACAGGGTGGACACTGAAGCTTTCTTT
clone_size: .; d_call: .; v_call: TRBV28; j_call: TRBJ2-5; cdr3_aa: CASSLFLYRSLGTQYF; cdr3_nt: TGTGCCAGCAGTTTATTTCTATACAGGTCGCTGGGGACCCAGTACTTC
clone_size: .; d_call: .; v_call: TRBV6-2/TRBV6-3; j_call: TRBJ2-4; cdr3_aa: CASSYSILHLAKNIQYF; cdr3_nt: TGTGCCAGCAGTTACTCGATACTCCATCTAGCCAAAAACATTCAGTACTTC
clone_size: .; d_call: .; v_call: TRBV27; j_call: TRBJ2-5; cdr3_aa: CASSFGGTQYF; cdr3_nt: TGTGCCAGCAGTTTTGGAGGGACCCAGTACTTC
clone_size: .; d_call: .; v_call: TRBV14; j_call: TRBJ2-7; cdr3_aa: CASSQERGVFPYEQYF; cdr3_nt: TGTGCCAGCAGCCAAGAAAGAGGAGTTTTTCCCTACGAGCAGTACTTC
clone_size: few; d_call: .; v_call: TRBV2; j_call: TRBJ1-1; cdr3_aa: CASTDLGPRVSWNTEAFF; cdr3_nt: TGTGCCAGCACCGACCTAGGACCGAGGGTCTCCTGGAACACTGAAGCTTTCTTT
clone_size: few; d_call: TRBD2; v_call: TRBV15; j_call: TRBJ2-7; cdr3_aa: CATSRDLAGDHEQYF; cdr3_nt: TGTGCCACCAGCAGAGACCTAGCGGGAGACCACGAGCAGTACTTC
clone_size: .; d_call: .; v_call: TRBV30; j_call: TRBJ2-2; cdr3_aa: CAWSPDLELTGELFF; cdr3_nt: TGTGCCTGGAGTCCCGATCTTGAACTAACCGGGGAGCTGTTTTTT
clone_size: .; d_call: .; v_call: TRBV10-3; j_call: TRBJ2-1; cdr3_aa: CAISTLSEQFF; cdr3_nt: TGTGCCATCAGTACCCTGAGTGAGCAGTTCTTC
clone_size: .; d_call: .; v_call: TRBV19; j_call: TRBJ2-3; cdr3_aa: CASSIGRGSTDTQYF; cdr3_nt: TGTGCCAGTAGTATTGGCAGGGGCAGTACAGATACGCAGTATTTT
clone_size: .; d_call: TRBD2; v_call: TRBV25-1; j_call: TRBJ2-5; cdr3_aa: CASTEGPGGETQYF; cdr3_nt: TGTGCCAGCACAGAGGGCCCGGGGGGAGAGACCCAGTACTTC
clone_size: .; d_call: .; v_call: TRBV11-2; j_call: TRBJ1-1; cdr3_aa: CASSPPTGSGTEAFF; cdr3_nt: TGTGCCAGCAGCCCACCCACGGGATCGGGCACTGAAGCTTTCTTT
clone_size: once; d_call: TRBD1; v_call: TRBV9; j_call: TRBJ2-3; cdr3_aa: CASSAGQGGTDTQYF; cdr3_nt: TGTGCCAGCAGCGCGGGACAGGGGGGGACAGATACGCAGTATTTT
clone_size: .; d_call: .; v_call: TRBV7-2; j_call: TRBJ2-7; cdr3_aa: CASSLASGSSYEQYF; cdr3_nt: TGTGCCAGCAGCTTGGCCAGCGGGTCGTCCTACGAGCAGTACTTC
clone_size: .; d_call: TRBD1; v_call: TRBV6-6; j_call: TRBJ1-1; cdr3_aa: CASTNAGQGGTEAFF; cdr3_nt: TGTGCCAGCACAAACGCAGGACAGGGGGGCACTGAAGCTTTCTTT
clone_size: .; d_call: .; v_call: TRBV6-1; j_call: TRBJ1-5; cdr3_aa: CASSEVLNQPQHF; cdr3_nt: TGTGCCAGCAGTGAAGTCTTGAATCAGCCCCAGCATTTT
clone_size: .; d_call: .; v_call: TRBV9; j_call: TRBJ2-2; cdr3_aa: CASSARSAVNTGELFF; cdr3_nt: TGTGCCAGCAGCGCGAGGTCGGCGGTGAACACCGGGGAGCTGTTTTTT
clone_size: once; d_call: .; v_call: TRBV3-1/TRBV3-2; j_call: TRBJ2-7; cdr3_aa: CASSQGRGYEQYF; cdr3_nt: TGTGCCAGCAGCCAAGGGAGGGGATACGAGCAGTACTTC
clone_size: .; d_call: .; v_call: TRBV2; j_call: TRBJ1-2; cdr3_aa: CASSEVAGNYGYTF; cdr3_nt: TGTGCCAGCAGTGAAGTTGCCGGTAACTATGGCTACACCTTC
clone_size: .; d_call: TRBD2; v_call: TRBV7-9; j_call: TRBJ2-7; cdr3_aa: CASSPGLAGDHYEQYF; cdr3_nt: TGTGCCAGCAGCCCGGGACTAGCGGGAGATCATTACGAGCAGTACTTC
clone_size: .; d_call: TRBD1; v_call: TRBV10-3; j_call: TRBJ1-2; cdr3_aa: CAIEPGTGNGYTF; cdr3_nt: TGTGCCATAGAACCCGGGACAGGGAACGGCTACACCTTC
clone_size: .; d_call: TRBD2; v_call: TRBV19; j_call: TRBJ2-5; cdr3_aa: CASSIAGGSETQYF; cdr3_nt: TGTGCCAGTAGTATAGCGGGAGGTAGTGAGACCCAGTACTTC
clone_size: .; d_call: .; v_call: TRBV6-6; j_call: TRBJ1-3; cdr3_aa: CASSSPLGGGNTIYF; cdr3_nt: TGTGCCAGCAGCTCCCCCCTCGGCGGTGGAAACACCATATATTTT
clone_size: .; d_call: TRBD2; v_call: TRBV5-1; j_call: TRBJ2-1; cdr3_aa: CASSFPGTSRTNEQFF; cdr3_nt: TGCGCCAGCAGCTTCCCCGGGACTAGTCGGACGAATGAGCAGTTCTTC
clone_size: few; d_call: TRBD1; v_call: TRBV27; j_call: TRBJ2-5; cdr3_aa: CASRKQGLQETQYF; cdr3_nt: TGTGCCAGCAGAAAACAGGGGCTACAAGAGACCCAGTACTTC
clone_size: .; d_call: TRBD2; v_call: TRBV11-3; j_call: TRBJ2-1; cdr3_aa: CASSLDGTSSEQFF; cdr3_nt: TGTGCCAGCAGCTTAGACGGGACTAGCAGTGAGCAGTTCTTC
clone_size: .; d_call: .; v_call: TRBV7-8; j_call: TRBJ1-1; cdr3_aa: CASSLARGIEAFF; cdr3_nt: TGTGCCAGCAGCTTAGCCCGAGGGATTGAAGCTTTCTTT
clone_size: once; d_call: TRBD2; v_call: TRBV28; j_call: TRBJ2-7; cdr3_aa: CASSQPGGEQYF; cdr3_nt: TGTGCCAGCAGCCAACCGGGGGGGGAGCAGTACTTC
clone_size: once; d_call: .; v_call: TRBV9; j_call: TRBJ1-2; cdr3_aa: CASGEDYGYTF; cdr3_nt: TGTGCCAGCGGGGAGGACTATGGCTACACCTTC
clone_size: .; d_call: TRBD1; v_call: TRBV12-5; j_call: TRBJ1-2; cdr3_aa: CASGFPDREGYTF; cdr3_nt: TGTGCTAGTGGTTTCCCTGACAGGGAAGGCTACACCTTC
clone_size: .; d_call: TRBD1; v_call: TRBV27; j_call: TRBJ1-1; cdr3_aa: CASSTGGFTEAFF; cdr3_nt: TGTGCCAGCAGTACAGGGGGCTTCACTGAAGCTTTCTTT
clone_size: once; d_call: .; v_call: TRBV2; j_call: TRBJ2-3; cdr3_aa: CASSELAGPDTQYF; cdr3_nt: TGTGCCAGCAGTGAGCTCGCGGGACCAGATACGCAGTATTTT
clone_size: .; d_call: TRBD2; v_call: TRBV6-4; j_call: TRBJ2-3; cdr3_aa: CASSYLAGVTDTQYF; cdr3_nt: TGTGCCAGCAGTTACCTAGCGGGAGTCACAGATACGCAGTATTTT
clone_size: .; d_call: TRBD2; v_call: TRBV7-6; j_call: TRBJ2-1; cdr3_aa: CASSFLEIAGGYNEQFF; cdr3_nt: TGTGCCAGCAGCTTCCTAGAAATAGCGGGGGGTTACAATGAGCAGTTCTTC
clone_size: few; d_call: .; v_call: TRBV2; j_call: TRBJ2-1; cdr3_aa: CASSEDLGSYNEQFF; cdr3_nt: TGTGCCAGCAGTGAAGACCTAGGCTCCTACAATGAGCAGTTCTTC